This TCR beta chain was found in a study of blood T cell repertoires in COVID-19. Study as a whole: Researchers got acute and convalescent COVID-19 samples from the United States, Italy and Spain. PBMCs, B-cell-depleted T cells, or T cells provided the cDNA or gDNA that made up the material.

Germline CDR1 is LNHDA and CDR2 is SQIVND (reference sequence). V lost 7 bases and J 11 bases, leaving 20 bases between the germline ends. This CDR3 contains 13 residues. Original methodology: Researchers report that nucleated cell counts were estimated from reference gene primer amplification. Repertoires were generated with immunoSEQ multiplex PCR, while TCRdb's copy carries only in-frame clones and drops some. V, J and clone size were drawn from that table, and D and trimming were deduced from the DNA. This table holds over 130,000 clones, approximately 83% found once. The V and J genes are TRBV19 and TRBJ1-1; D might be TRBD1 (6 bases). The sample was peripheral blood. This clonotype was obtained from a man in his sixties or seventies with acute or convalescent COVID-19. The CDR3 spells CASTLGGAVQAFF. CDR3 DNA: TGTGCCAGTACCCTCGGGGGGGCTGTGCAGGCTTTCTTT. Full variable domain (rest looked up from reference TRBV19 and TRBJ1-1): DGGITQSPKYLFRKEGQNVTLSCEQNLNHDAMYWYRQDPGQGLRLIYYSQIVNDFQKGDIAEGYSVSREKKESFPLTVTSAQKNPTAFYLCASTLGGAVQAFFGQGTRLTVV.